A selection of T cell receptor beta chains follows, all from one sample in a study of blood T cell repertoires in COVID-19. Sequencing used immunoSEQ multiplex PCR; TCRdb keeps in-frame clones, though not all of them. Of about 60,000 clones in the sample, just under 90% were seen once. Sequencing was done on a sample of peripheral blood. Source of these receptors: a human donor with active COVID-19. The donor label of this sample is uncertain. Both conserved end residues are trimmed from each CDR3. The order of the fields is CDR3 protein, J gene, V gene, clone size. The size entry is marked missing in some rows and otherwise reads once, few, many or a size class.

CDR3 protein: ASTSQRTVNTEAF; J gene: TRBJ1-1; V gene: TRBV19; clone size: -
CDR3 protein: ASSPRVSGGELF; J gene: TRBJ2-2; V gene: TRBV14; clone size: -
CDR3 protein: ASSFWRGPGETQY; J gene: TRBJ2-5; V gene: TRBV28; clone size: -
CDR3 protein: ASSADSSGRATGELF; J gene: TRBJ2-2; V gene: TRBV27; clone size: -
CDR3 protein: ASSTRRTEAF; J gene: TRBJ1-1; V gene: TRBV19; clone size: -
CDR3 protein: ASSLGSSGTDTQY; J gene: TRBJ2-3; V gene: TRBV28; clone size: -
CDR3 protein: ASSQDISGGGTGELF; J gene: TRBJ2-2; V gene: TRBV3-1/TRBV3-2; clone size: -
CDR3 protein: ASSIVWGQGKNIQY; J gene: TRBJ2-4; V gene: TRBV19; clone size: -
CDR3 protein: ASSSSGFYEQY; J gene: TRBJ2-7; V gene: TRBV12-3/TRBV12-4; clone size: once
CDR3 protein: ASSFKGRNTGELF; J gene: TRBJ2-2; V gene: TRBV27; clone size: -
CDR3 protein: ASSYPTGANYGYT; J gene: TRBJ1-2; V gene: TRBV6-6; clone size: -
CDR3 protein: ASSARTSGSLNEQF; J gene: TRBJ2-1; V gene: TRBV7-6; clone size: -
CDR3 protein: ASSQDPNRGLNEQF; J gene: TRBJ2-1; V gene: TRBV4-1; clone size: -
CDR3 protein: ASSPSALSAEQF; J gene: TRBJ2-1; V gene: TRBV9; clone size: -
CDR3 protein: ASSQVERYEQY; J gene: TRBJ2-7; V gene: TRBV3-1/TRBV3-2; clone size: -
CDR3 protein: ASSLAGGAGNIQY; J gene: TRBJ2-4; V gene: TRBV5-1; clone size: -
CDR3 protein: AWRDRDIVSPLH; J gene: TRBJ1-6; V gene: TRBV30; clone size: -
CDR3 protein: ASSGGQGGGWGSPLH; J gene: TRBJ1-6; V gene: TRBV5-6; clone size: -
CDR3 protein: ASSRRQDSGELF; J gene: TRBJ2-2; V gene: TRBV6-6; clone size: -
CDR3 protein: ASSLGRTGGFGTGELF; J gene: TRBJ2-2; V gene: TRBV7-6; clone size: -
CDR3 protein: ASSQQGLAGGETQY; J gene: TRBJ2-5; V gene: TRBV3-1/TRBV3-2; clone size: -
CDR3 protein: ASSPLAGRTYEQY; J gene: TRBJ2-7; V gene: TRBV6-5; clone size: -
CDR3 protein: ASSPRGRGSFSGEQY; J gene: TRBJ2-7; V gene: TRBV28; clone size: -
CDR3 protein: SAGTPNTEAF; J gene: TRBJ1-1; V gene: TRBV29-1; clone size: -
CDR3 protein: ASCKNRDSYEQY; J gene: TRBJ2-7; V gene: TRBV19; clone size: -
CDR3 protein: ASSSGLAINEQY; J gene: TRBJ2-7; V gene: TRBV6-5; clone size: -
CDR3 protein: ASSRDRLRGNEKLF; J gene: TRBJ1-4; V gene: TRBV12-1; clone size: -
CDR3 protein: ASSALASTYNEQF; J gene: TRBJ2-1; V gene: TRBV9; clone size: -
CDR3 protein: ASSTDRANYGYT; J gene: TRBJ1-2; V gene: TRBV27; clone size: -
CDR3 protein: SASRRERNIQY; J gene: TRBJ2-4; V gene: TRBV20-1; clone size: -
CDR3 protein: ASSQLKPLRDRVNEQY; J gene: TRBJ2-7; V gene: TRBV14; clone size: -
CDR3 protein: ASRTGQGAGNTIY; J gene: TRBJ1-3; V gene: TRBV27; clone size: -
CDR3 protein: ASSLTSGRVYPYEQY; J gene: TRBJ2-7; V gene: TRBV11-2; clone size: -
CDR3 protein: ASPQALATCTDTQY; J gene: TRBJ2-3; V gene: TRBV6-4; clone size: -
CDR3 protein: ASSVFAGLTDTQY; J gene: TRBJ2-3; V gene: TRBV9; clone size: -
CDR3 protein: ASSLFATSGRAGEQY; J gene: TRBJ2-7; V gene: TRBV7-8; clone size: -
CDR3 protein: ASSLAGGEETQY; J gene: TRBJ2-5; V gene: TRBV5-1; clone size: -